These 13 T cell receptor beta chains were sequenced from one sample in a study of CD8 T cells in ankylosing spondylitis. Broader study findings: For ankylosing spondylitis blood, a TCR beta motif of eight or nine highly homologous variants appeared characteristic.

TCRdb called the 5' RACE reads again in MiXCR, with one record for every CDR3 protein. This table holds 800,000 to 900,000 distinct CDR3 sequences, about 10% found once. What these receptors recognize is not known. The material sequenced was blood, either unsorted or a sorted T cell fraction (not recorded which). The receptor set was obtained from a male donor with ankylosing spondylitis.

This clonotype was seen repeatedly, ten times or more. The chain couples TRBV12-3 or TRBV12-4 to TRBJ1-5; maybe TRBD1 (5 bases). The V gene lost 8 bases and the J gene lost 0 bases, with 11 bases spanning the gap. The CDR3 spans 14 residues. CDR3 in amino acids: CASGPGASNQPQHF. The CDR3 DNA is TGTGCCAGCGGACCCGGGGCTAGCAATCAGCCCCAGCATTTT.

This clonotype was detected a few times. The V call is TRBV7-9, the J call TRBJ1-4; the D gene is possibly TRBD1 (5 bases). Trimming removed 5 bases from V and 8 bases from J, with 18 bases in between. Germline lookup yields CDR1 SEHNR and CDR2 FQNEAQ (reference sequence). The CDR3 extends over 15 amino acids. The DNA for the CDR3 is TGTGCCAGCAGCCGTCTTTTGGGGCACAGCGAAAAACTGTTTTTT. This codes for CASSRLLGHSEKLFF.

The J gene is TRBJ1-2, the V gene TRBV6-1, with 8 bases identical to TRBD1. Germline V CDR1 and CDR2: MNHNS, SASEGT. V lost 6 bases and J lost 2; bases outside the gene matches: 5. The CDR3 contains 14 residues. The CDR3, as DNA: TGTGCCAGCAGACGTGGGACAGGCAACTATGGCTACACCTTC. Residues: CASRRGTGNYGYTF.

This clonotype came up a few times. This chain uses TRBV20-1 with TRBJ2-1, with D tentatively TRBD2 (6 bases). Germline V gene sequence: CDR1 DFQATT, CDR2 SNEGSKA (reference sequence). The CDR3 runs 14 residues. V was cut by 2 bases and J by 4 bases, with 12 bases left in between. The CDR3 region has the DNA TGCAGTGCTAGAAGACTAGGGGCTTACAATGAGCAGTTCTTC. Its protein product is CSARRLGAYNEQFF.

This clonotype came up a few times. This sequence joins TRBV6-5 and TRBJ1-5; D call uncertain. The ends were cut back, 2 bases at V and 7 bases at J, with 9 bases in the middle. Per germline, CDR1 MNHEY and CDR2 SVGAGI. This CDR3 is 13 amino acids long. The CDR3 here is CASSYREGQPQHF. In DNA, the CDR3 is TGTGCCAGCAGTTACAGGGAAGGGCAGCCCCAGCATTTT.

CDR3 loop: CSATGTTYNEQFF. DNA for the CDR3: TGCAGTGCTACCGGGACTACTTACAATGAGCAGTTCTTC. This chain uses TRBV20-1 with TRBJ2-1; 7 bases agree with TRBD2. The CDR3 loop spans 13 amino acids. Per germline, CDR1 DFQATT and CDR2 SNEGSKA (reference sequence). Unmatched junction bases numbered 4, after V lost 4 bases and J lost 4 bases.

This clonotype was seen at least ten times. This sequence joins TRBV29-1 and TRBJ1-2; D gene unclear. Trimming cost V 5 bases and J 3 bases, with 10 bases left between them. CDR3 size: 12 residues. Germline-derived CDR1 and CDR2 are SQVTM and ANQGSEA. The CDR3 here is CSVYGPYYGYTF. CDR3 in DNA: TGCAGCGTTTATGGGCCCTACTATGGCTACACCTTC. The full variable domain, with the rest looked up from reference TRBV29-1 and TRBJ1-2, is SAVISQKPSRDICQRGTSLTIQCQVDSQVTMMFWYRQQPGQSLTLIATANQGSEATYESGFVIDKFPISRPNLTFSTLTVSNMSPEDSSIYLCSVYGPYYGYTFGSGTRLTVV.

This clonotype appeared many times. The chain carries TRBV20-1 and TRBJ1-5; D possibly corresponds to TRBD1 (5 bases). Deletions cut 0 bases from V and 6 bases from J, with 12 bases between. The germline V gene has CDR1 DFQATT and CDR2 SNEGSKA (reference sequence). The CDR3 has 14 amino acids. CDR3 nucleotides: TGCAGTGCTAGAGATCCGGCAGGGCGTCAGCCCCAGCATTTT. It translates to CSARDPAGRQPQHF.

In its sample, this clonotype was seen a few times. The chain couples TRBV5-1 to TRBJ2-3; the D gene could be TRBD1 or TRBD2 (5 bases each). Germline values: CDR1 SGHRS, CDR2 YFSETQ. Deletions cut 4 bases from V and 5 bases from J, with 20 bases between. This CDR3 region has 16 residues. The CDR3 protein is CASSPNPGIGGDTQYF. The CDR3 nucleotides read TGCGCCAGCAGCCCAAACCCAGGCATTGGGGGAGATACGCAGTATTTT.

This clonotype was observed a handful of times. The chain recombines TRBV4-3 with TRBJ2-7; D is unresolved. There are 16 residues in the CDR3. The germline CDR1 and CDR2 sequences are LGHNA and YSLEER. Trimming took off 0 bases at V and 0 bases at J, with 12 bases between the two ends. The CDR3 loop reads CASSQDVPPNSYEQYF. The CDR3 bases are TGCGCCAGCAGCCAAGATGTACCCCCGAACTCCTACGAGCAGTACTTC.

The CDR3 here is CASSREATSYEQYF. In DNA form, the CDR3 reads TGCGCCAGCAGCCGAGAGGCCACATCCTACGAGCAGTACTTC. This chain uses TRBV4-3 with TRBJ2-7; D gene uncertain. V lost 4 bases, J lost 1 base, and 11 bases lay in between. CDR3 length equals 14 residues. Germline V gene data show CDR1 as LGHNA and CDR2 as YSLEER.

This clonotype appeared many times. The V gene is TRBV10-3, the J gene TRBJ1-2, with D possibly matching TRBD1 (5 bases). Germline V lookup: CDR1 ENHRY, CDR2 SYGVKD. V was shortened by 2 bases and J by 3 bases, with 13 bases between the two germline ends. The CDR3 runs to 15 residues. The CDR3: CAISEMAGRDYGYTF. CDR3 nucleotides: TGTGCCATCAGTGAGATGGCAGGGAGGGACTATGGCTACACCTTC.

This clonotype was picked up many times. This chain connects TRBV5-1 to TRBJ2-1; 13 bases match TRBD2. Germline V gene lookup returns CDR1 SGHRS and CDR2 YFSETQ. This CDR3 contains 16 residues. J lost 9 bases, V lost 5 bases, and 11 bases had no gene match. CDR3 in DNA: TGCGCCAGCAGTCCCACCGGGACTAGCGGGATTGGTGAGCAGTTCTTC. Its protein product is CASSPTGTSGIGEQFF.